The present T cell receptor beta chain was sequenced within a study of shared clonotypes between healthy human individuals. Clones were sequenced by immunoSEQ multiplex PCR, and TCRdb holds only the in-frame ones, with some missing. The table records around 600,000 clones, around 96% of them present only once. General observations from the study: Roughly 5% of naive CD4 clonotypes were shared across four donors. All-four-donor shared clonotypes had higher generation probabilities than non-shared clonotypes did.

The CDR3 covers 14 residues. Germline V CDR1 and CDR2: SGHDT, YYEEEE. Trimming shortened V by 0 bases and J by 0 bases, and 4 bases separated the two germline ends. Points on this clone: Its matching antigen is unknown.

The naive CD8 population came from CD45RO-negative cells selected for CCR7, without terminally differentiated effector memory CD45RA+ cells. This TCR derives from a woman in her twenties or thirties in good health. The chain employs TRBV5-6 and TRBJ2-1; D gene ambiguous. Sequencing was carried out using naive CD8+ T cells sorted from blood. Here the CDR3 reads CASSLDRSYNEQFF. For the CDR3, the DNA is TGTGCCAGCAGCTTGGATCGCTCCTACAATGAGCAGTTCTTC.